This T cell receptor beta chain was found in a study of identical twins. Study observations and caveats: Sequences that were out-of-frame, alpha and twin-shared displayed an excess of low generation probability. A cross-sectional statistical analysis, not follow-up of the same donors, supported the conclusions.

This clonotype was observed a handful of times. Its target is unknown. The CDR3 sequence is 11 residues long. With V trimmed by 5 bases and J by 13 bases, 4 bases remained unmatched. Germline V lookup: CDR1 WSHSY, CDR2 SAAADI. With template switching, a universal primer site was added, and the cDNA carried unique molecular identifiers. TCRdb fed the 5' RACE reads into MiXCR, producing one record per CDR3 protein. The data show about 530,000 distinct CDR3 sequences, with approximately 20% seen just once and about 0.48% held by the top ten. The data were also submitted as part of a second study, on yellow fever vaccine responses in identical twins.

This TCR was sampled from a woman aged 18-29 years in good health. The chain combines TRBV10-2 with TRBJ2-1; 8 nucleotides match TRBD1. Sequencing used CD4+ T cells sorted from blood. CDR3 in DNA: TGCGCCAGCAGTCCAGGGGGCCACCAGTTCTTC. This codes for CASSPGGHQFF.